This T cell receptor (beta chain) was recovered during a study of blood T cell repertoires in COVID-19. Study summary: From the United States, Italy and Spain came samples of acute and convalescent COVID-19.

Participant age was roughly 18 to 89 years, and participants resided in approximately 25 US areas. Exposed participants came across a COVID-19 case within 2 weeks before study entry. As handled by the study authors: How many nucleated cells were present was estimated from reference gene primer amplification. The method was immunoSEQ multiplex PCR; TCRdb's version includes in-frame clones alone and lacks a portion of them. V, J and clone size are taken as reported in that table, and D and trimming were inferred from the DNA itself. The table shows about 270,000 clones, with 75% to 95% occurring only once. The germline V gene has CDR1 SQVTM and CDR2 ANQGSEA. This CDR3 has 14 amino acids. V lost 3 bases and J lost 7; bases outside the gene matches: 9.

The chain employs TRBV29-1 and TRBJ2-1; TRBD2 agrees at 7 bases. Specimen: PBMCs or T cells enriched from blood (not recorded which). The source of this sequence is a middle-aged man who had been exposed to COVID-19. CDR3 in DNA: TGCAGCGTTGACAAGAGGGAGGGCCAAAATGAGCAGTTCTTC. It translates to CSVDKREGQNEQFF.